This TCR beta chain originates from a study of cytomegalovirus exposure and HLA in healthy donors. Study-wide findings and caveats: For cytomegalovirus status, the classifier reportedly gave diagnoses with high specificity and sensitivity.

The PCR made use of 60 Vbeta and 13 Jbeta primers. Method: immunoSEQ multiplex PCR; TCRdb's copy keeps in-frame clones and lacks some. The data contain some 180,000 clones, about 70% of them singletons. The V end lost 0 bases, the J end lost 2 bases, and 6 bases lay between the germline ends. In germline, CDR1 is KGHSH, CDR2 LQKENI. The CDR3 covers 14 residues. This clone was counted only a few times. As yet, its antigen is unknown. The chain has TRBV18 and TRBJ2-3; D uncertain. The sequencing sample was made of PBMCs. The receptor was derived from a woman aged 25 to 45 in good health and CMV-seronegative. CDR3 nucleotides: TGTGCCAGCTCACCACCCACTATCACAGATACGCAGTATTTT. Protein product: CASSPPTITDTQYF.